This is a list of T cell receptor beta chains from one sample in a study of blood T cell repertoires in COVID-19. Measured with immunoSEQ multiplex PCR; TCRdb has only the in-frame clones, and not every one. In the table there are over 400,000 clones, 70% to 90% of which are singletons. The sequenced sample consisted of peripheral blood. Receptors originate from a human donor in a cohort sampled during active COVID-19. CDR3s include the opening cysteine and the closing phenylalanine or tryptophan. D genes are given only for firm matches. A clone size is listed for some rows: how often the clone was seen (once, few, many), or a class if it is expanded.

clone_size: NA
v_call: TRBV2
d_call: TRBD1
j_call: TRBJ1-2
cdr3_nt: TGTGCCAGCAGTGTCGGGACAGACTATGGCTACACCTTC
cdr3_aa: CASSVGTDYGYTF

clone_size: NA
v_call: TRBV4-1
d_call: NA
j_call: TRBJ1-1
cdr3_nt: TGCGCCAGCAGCCAAGGTCCGGGACTTTTGAACACTGAAGCTTTCTTT
cdr3_aa: CASSQGPGLLNTEAFF

clone_size: NA
v_call: TRBV19
d_call: NA
j_call: TRBJ2-5
cdr3_nt: TGTGCCAGTAGAACTGCAGAGACCCAGTACTTC
cdr3_aa: CASRTAETQYF

clone_size: NA
v_call: TRBV9
d_call: TRBD1
j_call: TRBJ2-2
cdr3_nt: TGTGCCAGCAGCGTAGAGGGGACAGCTACGAACACCGGGGAGCTGTTTTTT
cdr3_aa: CASSVEGTATNTGELFF

clone_size: NA
v_call: TRBV7-6
d_call: NA
j_call: TRBJ1-2
cdr3_nt: TGTGCCAGCAGCGCTCAGACTACTCCCTATGGCTACACCTTC
cdr3_aa: CASSAQTTPYGYTF

clone_size: NA
v_call: TRBV24-1
d_call: TRBD2
j_call: TRBJ2-1
cdr3_nt: TGTGCCACCAGTGACGGGGGCATGGGTAGCGGGAGAAATGAGCAGTTCTTC
cdr3_aa: CATSDGGMGSGRNEQFF

clone_size: many
v_call: TRBV5-6
d_call: TRBD1
j_call: TRBJ1-6
cdr3_nt: TGTGCCAGCGGCCGGACAGGGGGTTCACCCCTCCACTTT
cdr3_aa: CASGRTGGSPLHF

clone_size: NA
v_call: TRBV6-6
d_call: TRBD1
j_call: TRBJ1-2
cdr3_nt: TGTGCCAGCAGTTACGGACAGGGATCGGGCTATGGCTACACCTTC
cdr3_aa: CASSYGQGSGYGYTF

clone_size: once
v_call: TRBV30
d_call: NA
j_call: TRBJ1-2
cdr3_nt: TGTGCCTGGAGCCGGACACTCTTCCAAACTGACTACACCTTC
cdr3_aa: CAWSRTLFQTDYTF

clone_size: few
v_call: TRBV30
d_call: NA
j_call: TRBJ1-2
cdr3_nt: TGTGCCTGGAGCCGTCCGGGGAGGGATGGCTACACCTTC
cdr3_aa: CAWSRPGRDGYTF

clone_size: once
v_call: TRBV5-4
d_call: NA
j_call: TRBJ1-2
cdr3_nt: TGTGCCAGCAGCTTAGATCCAGGGAATAACTATGGCTACACCTTC
cdr3_aa: CASSLDPGNNYGYTF

clone_size: NA
v_call: TRBV19
d_call: TRBD1
j_call: TRBJ1-5
cdr3_nt: TGTGCCAGTAGCCCTGGACAGGGTTCTTATCAGCCCCAGCATTTT
cdr3_aa: CASSPGQGSYQPQHF

clone_size: NA
v_call: TRBV9
d_call: NA
j_call: TRBJ1-3
cdr3_nt: TGTGCCAGCAAAGAGAATCCTAGCTCTGGAAACACCATATATTTT
cdr3_aa: CASKENPSSGNTIYF

clone_size: NA
v_call: TRBV7-3
d_call: NA
j_call: TRBJ1-1
cdr3_nt: TGTGCCAGCAGCTTAATTGCGGCCACTGAAGCTTTCTTT
cdr3_aa: CASSLIAATEAFF

clone_size: NA
v_call: TRBV6-5
d_call: NA
j_call: TRBJ1-6
cdr3_nt: TGTGCCAGCAGTTACTTTGGCAGGTTGACTTCACCCCTCCACTTT
cdr3_aa: CASSYFGRLTSPLHF

clone_size: NA
v_call: TRBV5-1
d_call: TRBD2
j_call: TRBJ2-2
cdr3_nt: TGCGCCAGCAGCGCTAGCGGGACCAACACCGGGGAGCTGTTTTTT
cdr3_aa: CASSASGTNTGELFF

clone_size: once
v_call: TRBV2
d_call: NA
j_call: TRBJ2-5
cdr3_nt: TGTGCCAGCAGGTGGGGGCGGCAAGAGACCCAGTACTTC
cdr3_aa: CASRWGRQETQYF

clone_size: NA
v_call: TRBV3-1/TRBV3-2
d_call: NA
j_call: TRBJ2-7
cdr3_nt: TGTGCCAGCAGCGTAGACAGGTACGAGCAGTACTTC
cdr3_aa: CASSVDRYEQYF

clone_size: NA
v_call: TRBV30
d_call: NA
j_call: TRBJ1-6
cdr3_nt: TGTGCCTGGGGTCTCGAAGGGGGAGGGGGTTCACCCCTCCACTTT
cdr3_aa: CAWGLEGGGGSPLHF

clone_size: NA
v_call: TRBV4-3
d_call: NA
j_call: TRBJ1-2
cdr3_nt: TGCGCCAGCAGCCAAGTAACGGGGAACTATGGCTACACCTTC
cdr3_aa: CASSQVTGNYGYTF

clone_size: once
v_call: TRBV9
d_call: TRBD1
j_call: TRBJ1-1
cdr3_nt: TGTGCCAGCAGCCTACAGACAGGGTTCGACACTGAAGCTTTCTTT
cdr3_aa: CASSLQTGFDTEAFF

clone_size: NA
v_call: TRBV7-3
d_call: TRBD1
j_call: TRBJ2-5
cdr3_nt: TGTGCCAGCAGCTCAGACCGGGACAGCTCACAAGAGACCCAGTACTTC
cdr3_aa: CASSSDRDSSQETQYF

clone_size: NA
v_call: TRBV15
d_call: NA
j_call: TRBJ2-3
cdr3_nt: TGTGCCACCAGCAGAGATTATCAGAATACAGATACGCAGTATTTT
cdr3_aa: CATSRDYQNTDTQYF

clone_size: NA
v_call: TRBV19
d_call: TRBD2
j_call: TRBJ2-1
cdr3_nt: TGTGCCAGTAGTATAGCGACTAGCGGGGGTTACAATGAGCAGTTCTTC
cdr3_aa: CASSIATSGGYNEQFF

clone_size: NA
v_call: TRBV5-1
d_call: TRBD1
j_call: TRBJ1-2
cdr3_nt: TGCGCCAGCAGCTTGACTCCGGGACAGGGAAACTATGGCTACACCTTC
cdr3_aa: CASSLTPGQGNYGYTF

clone_size: NA
v_call: TRBV20-1
d_call: TRBD2
j_call: TRBJ2-2
cdr3_nt: TGCAGTGCTAGTTGGGCCGGGACTAGCGGGAGTCCCGGGGAGCTGTTTTTT
cdr3_aa: CSASWAGTSGSPGELFF

clone_size: NA
v_call: TRBV5-6
d_call: NA
j_call: TRBJ2-5
cdr3_nt: TGTGCCAGCAGCCCCTACGGGGTGCCACAAGAGACCCAGTACTTC
cdr3_aa: CASSPYGVPQETQYF

clone_size: NA
v_call: TRBV14
d_call: NA
j_call: TRBJ1-2
cdr3_nt: TGTGCCAGCAGCCAACTGCAAGGGGACTATGGCTACACCTTC
cdr3_aa: CASSQLQGDYGYTF

clone_size: NA
v_call: TRBV7-8
d_call: TRBD1
j_call: TRBJ2-1
cdr3_nt: TGTGCCAGCGGCGGACAGGAGGCTTACTCCTACAATGAGCAGTTCTTC
cdr3_aa: CASGGQEAYSYNEQFF

clone_size: NA
v_call: TRBV19
d_call: TRBD2
j_call: TRBJ2-1
cdr3_nt: TGTGCCAGTAGTATTGACACTAGCGGGAGATACAATGAGCAGTTCTTC
cdr3_aa: CASSIDTSGRYNEQFF

clone_size: NA
v_call: TRBV30
d_call: TRBD1
j_call: TRBJ2-7
cdr3_nt: TGTGCCTGGAGTGTACAGGGGGCCCCCTACGAGCAGTACTTC
cdr3_aa: CAWSVQGAPYEQYF

clone_size: NA
v_call: TRBV11-2
d_call: NA
j_call: TRBJ2-1
cdr3_nt: TGTGCCAGCAGCCCCTCGGGAAGGGTCGCCGGAAATGAGCAGTTCTTC
cdr3_aa: CASSPSGRVAGNEQFF

clone_size: NA
v_call: TRBV29-1
d_call: TRBD2
j_call: TRBJ2-1
cdr3_nt: TGCAGCGGACATCCCGGGACTAGCGGAGGGTTAGGGTTCTTC
cdr3_aa: CSGHPGTSGGLGFF

clone_size: NA
v_call: TRBV28
d_call: TRBD2
j_call: TRBJ2-7
cdr3_nt: TGTGCCGGCTCACTAGCGGGATCAGACGAGCAGTACTTC
cdr3_aa: CAGSLAGSDEQYF

clone_size: NA
v_call: TRBV7-2
d_call: NA
j_call: TRBJ1-5
cdr3_nt: TGTGCCAGCAGCATGAGAGAGAATCAGCCCCAGCATTTT
cdr3_aa: CASSMRENQPQHF

clone_size: NA
v_call: TRBV6-2/TRBV6-3
d_call: TRBD1
j_call: TRBJ2-1
cdr3_nt: TGTGCCAGCAGTTACTCGAAGGGGGCGGGTAATGAGCAGTTCTTC
cdr3_aa: CASSYSKGAGNEQFF

clone_size: NA
v_call: TRBV4-1
d_call: NA
j_call: TRBJ1-2
cdr3_nt: TGCGCCAGCAGCCGAGATCGTGGCTACACCTTC
cdr3_aa: CASSRDRGYTF

clone_size: NA
v_call: TRBV30
d_call: NA
j_call: TRBJ1-2
cdr3_nt: TGTGCCTGGAGTTTTAGGTCCGGGGCTAACTATGGCTACACCTTC
cdr3_aa: CAWSFRSGANYGYTF

clone_size: few
v_call: TRBV9
d_call: NA
j_call: TRBJ2-7
cdr3_nt: TGTGCCAGCAGCGTAGGGCTGGACACTTCCTACGAGCAGTACTTC
cdr3_aa: CASSVGLDTSYEQYF

clone_size: NA
v_call: TRBV28
d_call: TRBD1
j_call: TRBJ1-4
cdr3_nt: TGTGCCAGCAGTTTTCCCGGGACAGGGAGGGAAAAACTGTTTTTT
cdr3_aa: CASSFPGTGREKLFF

clone_size: once
v_call: TRBV29-1
d_call: TRBD1
j_call: TRBJ2-7
cdr3_nt: TGCAGCGTTGGGGGACAGGTGAGCTCCTACGAGCAGTACTTC
cdr3_aa: CSVGGQVSSYEQYF

clone_size: NA
v_call: TRBV6-1
d_call: NA
j_call: TRBJ1-1
cdr3_nt: TGTGCCAGCAGTGAAGGCGACAGAGACACTGAAGCTTTCTTT
cdr3_aa: CASSEGDRDTEAFF

clone_size: few
v_call: TRBV6-6
d_call: NA
j_call: TRBJ2-1
cdr3_nt: TGTGCCAGCAGTTACGCCACTTTCAATGAGCAGTTCTTC
cdr3_aa: CASSYATFNEQFF

clone_size: few
v_call: TRBV5-1
d_call: TRBD2
j_call: TRBJ2-5
cdr3_nt: TGCGCCAGCAGCTTAGGACTAGCGGGAGTGTACCAAGAGACCCAGTACTTC
cdr3_aa: CASSLGLAGVYQETQYF

clone_size: NA
v_call: TRBV14
d_call: NA
j_call: TRBJ2-3
cdr3_nt: TGTGCCAGCAGCCGAGTGGACAGACCCACAGATACGCAGTATTTT
cdr3_aa: CASSRVDRPTDTQYF

clone_size: NA
v_call: TRBV3-1/TRBV3-2
d_call: TRBD1
j_call: TRBJ1-5
cdr3_nt: TGTGCCAGCAGCCAAGGGACAGGACCCCAGCCCCAGCATTTT
cdr3_aa: CASSQGTGPQPQHF

clone_size: NA
v_call: TRBV18
d_call: NA
j_call: TRBJ2-1
cdr3_nt: TGTGCCAGCTCACCACGAGGCCCCGGCAATGAGCAGTTCTTC
cdr3_aa: CASSPRGPGNEQFF

clone_size: NA
v_call: TRBV19
d_call: TRBD2
j_call: TRBJ2-7
cdr3_nt: TGTGCCAGTAGTCCAAGGACTAGCGGGGCCTACGAGCAGTACTTC
cdr3_aa: CASSPRTSGAYEQYF

clone_size: NA
v_call: TRBV6-5
d_call: TRBD1
j_call: TRBJ2-7
cdr3_nt: TGTGCCACCCAGACAGGGGATAGCTCCTACGAGCAGTACTTC
cdr3_aa: CATQTGDSSYEQYF

clone_size: NA
v_call: TRBV2
d_call: TRBD2
j_call: TRBJ2-7
cdr3_nt: TGTGCCAGTATGGGACTAGCGGGAGGTGAATCGTCCTACGAGCAGTACTTC
cdr3_aa: CASMGLAGGESSYEQYF